This T cell receptor (beta chain) came from a study of beta chain features in type 1 diabetes. Details on this clone: Antigen unknown.

Trimming cost V 4 bases and J 2 bases; bases outside gene matches: 4. Per the germline V gene, CDR1 is LGHNA and CDR2 is YNFKEQ. This CDR3 comprises 16 residues. Reverse transcription of all isolated RNA meant that expressed TCRB transcripts were sequenced. Profiled with immunoSEQ multiplex PCR; TCRdb holds only in-frame clones, not every one. Among some 200,000 clones, approximately 10% were seen once, and the ten largest hold 1% to 1.5%. CD45RO/CCR7/CD25/CD127/CD95/CD27 sorting isolated CD4+ naive, central memory, regulatory and stem cell-like memory cells. Study-wide results and caveats: Researchers report that Type 1 diabetes patients had moderately but significantly shorter TCRB CDR3s across all four CD4+ subsets. PCR might preferentially amplify shorter templates, equally in patients and controls.

The chain combines TRBV4-2 with TRBJ2-1, with 11 bases lining up with TRBD2. The TCR sequence derives from a man aged 18 to 29 in good health. Material for sequencing was central memory CD4+ T cells from blood. The CDR3 reads CASSPTSGATYNEQFF. DNA of the CDR3: TGTGCCAGCAGCCCGACTAGCGGGGCCACCTACAATGAGCAGTTCTTC.